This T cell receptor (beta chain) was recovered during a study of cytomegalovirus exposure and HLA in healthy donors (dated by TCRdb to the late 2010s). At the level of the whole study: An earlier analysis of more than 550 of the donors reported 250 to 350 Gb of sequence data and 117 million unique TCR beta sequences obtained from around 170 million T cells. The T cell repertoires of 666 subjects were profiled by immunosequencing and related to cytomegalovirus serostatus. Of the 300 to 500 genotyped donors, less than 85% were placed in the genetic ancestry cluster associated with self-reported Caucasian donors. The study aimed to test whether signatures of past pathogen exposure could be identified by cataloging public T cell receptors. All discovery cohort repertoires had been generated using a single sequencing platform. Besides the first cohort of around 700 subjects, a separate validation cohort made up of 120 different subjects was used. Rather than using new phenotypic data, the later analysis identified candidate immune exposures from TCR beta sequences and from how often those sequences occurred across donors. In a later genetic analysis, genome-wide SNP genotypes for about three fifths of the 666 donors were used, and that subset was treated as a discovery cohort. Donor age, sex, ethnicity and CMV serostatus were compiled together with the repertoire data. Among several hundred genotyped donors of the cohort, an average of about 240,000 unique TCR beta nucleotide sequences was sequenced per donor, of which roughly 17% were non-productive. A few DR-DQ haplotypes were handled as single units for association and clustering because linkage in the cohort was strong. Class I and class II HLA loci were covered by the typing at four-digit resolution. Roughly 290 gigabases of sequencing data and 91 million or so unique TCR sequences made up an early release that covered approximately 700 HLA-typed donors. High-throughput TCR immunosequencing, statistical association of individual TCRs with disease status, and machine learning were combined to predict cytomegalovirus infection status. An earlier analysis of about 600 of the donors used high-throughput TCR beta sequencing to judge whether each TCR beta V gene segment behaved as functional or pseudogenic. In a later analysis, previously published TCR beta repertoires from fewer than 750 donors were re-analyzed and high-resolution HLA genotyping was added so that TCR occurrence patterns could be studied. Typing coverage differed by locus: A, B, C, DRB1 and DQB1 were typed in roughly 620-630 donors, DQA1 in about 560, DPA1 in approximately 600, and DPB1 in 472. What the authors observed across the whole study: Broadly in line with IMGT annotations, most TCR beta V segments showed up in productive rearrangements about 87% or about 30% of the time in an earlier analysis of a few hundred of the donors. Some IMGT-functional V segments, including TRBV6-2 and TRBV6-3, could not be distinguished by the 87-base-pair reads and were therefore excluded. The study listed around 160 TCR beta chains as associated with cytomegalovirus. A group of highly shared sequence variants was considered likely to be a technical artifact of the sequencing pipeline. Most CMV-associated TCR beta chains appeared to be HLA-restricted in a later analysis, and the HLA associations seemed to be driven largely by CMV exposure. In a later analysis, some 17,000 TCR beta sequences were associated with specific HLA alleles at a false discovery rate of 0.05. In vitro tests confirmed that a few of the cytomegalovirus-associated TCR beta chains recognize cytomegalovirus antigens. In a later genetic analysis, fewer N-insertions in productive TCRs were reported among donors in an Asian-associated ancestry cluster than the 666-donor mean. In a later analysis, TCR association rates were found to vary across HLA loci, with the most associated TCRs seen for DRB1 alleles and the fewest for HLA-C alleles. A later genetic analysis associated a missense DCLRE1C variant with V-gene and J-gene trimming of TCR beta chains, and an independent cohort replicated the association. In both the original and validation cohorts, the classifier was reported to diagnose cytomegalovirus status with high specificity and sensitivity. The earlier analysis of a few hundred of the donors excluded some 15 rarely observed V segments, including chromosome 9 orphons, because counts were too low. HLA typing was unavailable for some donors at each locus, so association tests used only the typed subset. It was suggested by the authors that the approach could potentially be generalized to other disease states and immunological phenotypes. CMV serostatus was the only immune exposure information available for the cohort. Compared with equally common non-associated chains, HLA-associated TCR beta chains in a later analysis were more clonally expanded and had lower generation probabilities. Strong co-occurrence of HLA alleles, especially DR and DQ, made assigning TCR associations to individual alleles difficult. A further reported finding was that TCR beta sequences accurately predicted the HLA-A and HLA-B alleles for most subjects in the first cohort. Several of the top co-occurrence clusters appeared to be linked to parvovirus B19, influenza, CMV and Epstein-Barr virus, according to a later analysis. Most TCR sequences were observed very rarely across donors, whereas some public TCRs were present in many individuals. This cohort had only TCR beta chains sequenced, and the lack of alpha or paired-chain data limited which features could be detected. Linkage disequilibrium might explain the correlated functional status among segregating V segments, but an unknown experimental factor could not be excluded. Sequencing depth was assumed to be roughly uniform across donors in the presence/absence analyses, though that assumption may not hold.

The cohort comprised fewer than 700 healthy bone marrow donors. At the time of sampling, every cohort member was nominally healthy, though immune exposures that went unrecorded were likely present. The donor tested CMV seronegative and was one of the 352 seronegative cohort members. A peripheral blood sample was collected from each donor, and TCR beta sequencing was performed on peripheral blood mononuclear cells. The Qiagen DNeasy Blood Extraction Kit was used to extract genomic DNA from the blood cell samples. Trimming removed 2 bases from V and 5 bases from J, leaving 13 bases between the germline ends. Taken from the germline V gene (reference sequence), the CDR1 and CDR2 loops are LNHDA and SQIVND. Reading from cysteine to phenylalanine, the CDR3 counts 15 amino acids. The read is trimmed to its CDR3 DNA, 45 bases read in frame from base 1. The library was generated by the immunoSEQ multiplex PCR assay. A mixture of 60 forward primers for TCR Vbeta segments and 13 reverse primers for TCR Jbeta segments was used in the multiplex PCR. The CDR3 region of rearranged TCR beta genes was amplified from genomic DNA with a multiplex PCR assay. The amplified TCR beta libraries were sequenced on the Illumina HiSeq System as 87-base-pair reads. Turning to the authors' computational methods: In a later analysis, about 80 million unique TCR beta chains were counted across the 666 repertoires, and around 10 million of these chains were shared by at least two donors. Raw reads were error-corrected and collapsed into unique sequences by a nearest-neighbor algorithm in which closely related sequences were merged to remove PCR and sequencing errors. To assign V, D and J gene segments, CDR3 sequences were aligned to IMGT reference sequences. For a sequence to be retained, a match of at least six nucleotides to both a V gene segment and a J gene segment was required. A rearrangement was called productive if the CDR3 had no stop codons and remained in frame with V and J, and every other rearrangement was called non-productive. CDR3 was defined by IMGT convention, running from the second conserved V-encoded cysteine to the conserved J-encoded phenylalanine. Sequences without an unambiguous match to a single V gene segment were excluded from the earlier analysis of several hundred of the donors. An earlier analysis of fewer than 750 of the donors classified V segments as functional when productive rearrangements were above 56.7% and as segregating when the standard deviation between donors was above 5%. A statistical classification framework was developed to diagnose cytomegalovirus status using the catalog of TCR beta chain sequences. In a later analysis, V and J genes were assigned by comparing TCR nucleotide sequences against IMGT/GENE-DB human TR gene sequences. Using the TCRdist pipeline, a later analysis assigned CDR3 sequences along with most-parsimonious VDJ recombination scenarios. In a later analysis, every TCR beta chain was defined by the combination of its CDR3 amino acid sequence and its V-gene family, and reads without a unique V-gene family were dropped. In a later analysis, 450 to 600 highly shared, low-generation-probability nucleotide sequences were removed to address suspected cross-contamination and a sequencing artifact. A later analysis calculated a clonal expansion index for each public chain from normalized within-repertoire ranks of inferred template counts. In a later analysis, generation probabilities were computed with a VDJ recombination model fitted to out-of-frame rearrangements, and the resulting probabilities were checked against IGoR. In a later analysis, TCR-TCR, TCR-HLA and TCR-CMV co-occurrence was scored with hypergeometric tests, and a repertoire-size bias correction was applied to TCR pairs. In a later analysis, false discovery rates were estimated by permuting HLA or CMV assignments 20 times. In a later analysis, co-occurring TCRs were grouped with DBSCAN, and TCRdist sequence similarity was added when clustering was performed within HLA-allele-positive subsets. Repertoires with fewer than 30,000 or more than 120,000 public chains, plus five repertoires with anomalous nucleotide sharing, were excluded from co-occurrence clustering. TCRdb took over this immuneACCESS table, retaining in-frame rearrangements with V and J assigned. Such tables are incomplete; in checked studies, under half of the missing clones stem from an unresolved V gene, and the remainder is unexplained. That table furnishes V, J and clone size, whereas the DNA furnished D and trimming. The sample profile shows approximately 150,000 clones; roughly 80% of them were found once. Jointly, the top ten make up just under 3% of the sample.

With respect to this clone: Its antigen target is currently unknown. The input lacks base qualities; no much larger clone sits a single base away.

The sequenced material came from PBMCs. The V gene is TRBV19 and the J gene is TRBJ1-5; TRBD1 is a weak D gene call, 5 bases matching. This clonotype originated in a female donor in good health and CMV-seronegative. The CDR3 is CASSILGEGYQPQHF. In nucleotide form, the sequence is TGTGCCAGTAGTATATTGGGGGAGGGGTATCAGCCCCAGCATTTT.